This entry features one T cell receptor beta chain sequence. Its antigen is currently unknown. Random hexamers primed reverse transcription of roughly 0.5 to 1 ug RNA. Each CDR3 protein gets one entry after TCRdb re-called the immunoSEQ multiplex PCR reads with MiXCR. The table lists 50,000 to 55,000 distinct CDR3 sequences, approximately 95% of them singletons, with about 0.75% in the top ten. Germline V lookup: CDR1 SGDLS, CDR2 YYNGEE. V was pared by 0 bases and J by 4 bases, with 11 bases between. The CDR3 runs 14 residues. This sample is drawn from a study of CD8 T cells in Susac syndrome. Study as a whole: Among the Susac syndrome patients sequenced, over 5 had active disease and roughly eight were in remission. General study results and limits: The number of individuals included in the study's TCR sequencing and HLA analysis was acknowledged as relatively small.

Sequences were obtained from CD8+ T cells from PBMCs. This receptor was obtained from a human donor with Susac syndrome. The rearrangement uses TRBV9 and TRBJ2-7; D is perhaps TRBD2 (5 bases). CDR3 protein: CASSVGQRGYEQYF. The CDR3 DNA reads TGTGCCAGCAGCGTAGGGCAGAGAGGGTACGAGCAGTACTTC.